This TCR beta chain was identified during a study of control samples from healthy donors and cancer patients. TCRdb's copy holds only in-frame clones and misses some; the assay was immunoSEQ multiplex PCR. The repertoire consists of over 100,000 clones, with roughly 89% occurring once and the leading ten covering 4.5% to 7%. The CDR3 sequence is 11 residues long. Trimming shortened V by 2 bases and J by 6 bases, and 5 bases separated the two germline ends. CDR1 is LGHDT and CDR2 is YNNKEL in the germline V gene (reference sequence). The sequenced material came from blood. This chain connects TRBV3-1 (or the pseudogene TRBV3-2) to TRBJ2-7, with a weak D call TRBD1 (5 bases). The sequence came from a man aged 18 to 30 in good health. The CDR3 loop is CASSQQGEQYF. In nucleotides, the CDR3 is TGTGCCAGCAGCCAACAGGGCGAGCAGTACTTC.